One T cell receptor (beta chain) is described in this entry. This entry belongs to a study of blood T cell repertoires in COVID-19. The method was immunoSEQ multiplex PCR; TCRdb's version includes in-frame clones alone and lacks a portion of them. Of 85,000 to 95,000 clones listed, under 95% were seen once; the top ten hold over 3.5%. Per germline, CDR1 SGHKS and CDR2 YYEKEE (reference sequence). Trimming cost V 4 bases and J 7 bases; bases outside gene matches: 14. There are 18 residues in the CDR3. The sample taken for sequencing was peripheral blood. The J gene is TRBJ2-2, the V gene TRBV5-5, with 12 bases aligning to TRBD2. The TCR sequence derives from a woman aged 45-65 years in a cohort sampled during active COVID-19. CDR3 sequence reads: CASSLSGLAGLRGGELFF. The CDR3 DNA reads TGTGCCAGCAGCCTCAGCGGACTAGCGGGACTAAGGGGCGGGGAGCTGTTTTTT.